What follows are 24 T cell receptor beta chains derived from one specimen sequenced in a study of tumor and adjacent non-tumor tissue in lung cancer. No cell sorting was done before RNA was extracted from the tissue. The library came from three nested PCR rounds adapted from ARM-PCR protocols. Each CDR3 protein gets one entry after TCRdb re-called the multiplex PCR reads with MiXCR. The profile shows 81,000 or so distinct CDR3 sequences, 75% to 90% of them singletons. The sample taken for sequencing was lung tumor tissue. The receptor source for this set is a woman aged 45-65 years with non-small cell lung cancer.

For this clonotype: At one end the junction does not follow the germline gene, possibly because of a read error. The chain combines TRBV20-1 with TRBJ1-3; D call uncertain. The CDR3 sequence is 12 residues long. Germline values: CDR1 DFQATT, CDR2 SNEGSKA (reference sequence). The CDR3 protein is CSVPRAGNTTYF. CDR3 DNA: TGCAGTGTTCCGCGGGCAGGAAACACCACATATTTT.

As to this clonotype: At one end, the junction sequence differs from germline, possibly due to a read error. The genes are TRBV4-2 and TRBJ1-4; TRBD1 might be the D (6 bases). The CDR3 covers 15 residues. From germline, CDR1 is LGHNA and CDR2 YNFKEQ. The CDR3: CVSSQVQGTGEKLFF. The CDR3 region has the DNA TGCGTCAGCAGCCAAGTCCAGGGGACCGGGGAAAAACTGTTTTTT.

The rearrangement links TRBV6-1 to TRBJ1-1; 10 nucleotides align to TRBD1. The CDR3 consists of 15 residues. Germline loops: CDR1 MNHNS, CDR2 SASEGT. V lost 4 bases, J lost 13 bases, and 15 bases stayed unmatched. This CDR3 is CASSGRQGARTQDFF. CDR3 nucleotides: TGTGCCAGCAGTGGTAGACAGGGGGCGCGCACTCAAGATTTCTTT.

This clonotype came up a few times. A read error may account for a junction end that differs from germline. The chain recombines TRBV4-3 with TRBJ1-2; D is unresolved. The CDR3 is 13 residues long. Germline V gives CDR1 LGHNA, CDR2 YSLEER. The CDR3 DNA follows: TGCGCCAGCAGCCCCGGGGTCAATTATGGCTACGCCTTC. It codes for CASSPGVNYGYAF.

Turning to this clonotype: The germline gene is not matched at one end of the junction; a read error may be the cause. The rearrangement uses TRBV4-1 and TRBJ1-1; D unresolved. The CDR3 loop spans 16 amino acids. The germline V gene encodes CDR1 MGHRA and CDR2 YSYEKL. CDR3 loop: CSSSQDLYGLGTEAFF. CDR3 DNA sequence: TGCTCCAGCAGCCAAGATCTCTACGGGCTCGGCACTGAAGCTTTCTTT.

The gene calls are TRBV20-1 and TRBJ2-7, with D uncertain. CDR3 length equals 13 residues. Trimming shortened V by 2 bases and J by 5 bases, and 13 bases separated the two germline ends. Germline values: CDR1 DFQATT, CDR2 SNEGSKA (reference sequence). CDR3 nucleotides: TGCAGTGCTAGATATGCGGTCTACCACGAGCAGTACTTC. Its translation: CSARYAVYHEQYF.

This CDR3 is CASSTRCGRSYYEQYF. For the CDR3, the DNA is TGTGCCAGCAGCACCAGGTGCGGGAGGTCATACTACGAGCAGTACTTC. This chain joins TRBV13 and TRBJ2-7; 8 nucleotides agree with TRBD2. Germline CDR1 is PRHDT and CDR2 is FYEKMQ (reference sequence). The V and J ends lost 5 bases and 3 bases, in that order; junction bases with no gene match: 12. The CDR3 is 16 residues long.

As to this clonotype: The conserved final phenylalanine or tryptophan is absent from the CDR3, which likely points to a read error. The chain joins TRBV11-2 to TRBJ2-1, with a weak D call TRBD2 (5 bases). Germline CDR1 is SGHAT and CDR2 is FQNNGV. The CDR3 has 12 residues. The CDR3 protein is CDSRSTRDEQFL. The CDR3 DNA reads TGTGACAGCAGGTCCACTAGGGATGAACAGTTCTTA.

On this clonotype: A single base separates this from a much larger clone, so it may be a read error. This chain links TRBV30 with TRBJ1-4; 10 bases fit TRBD1. The CDR3 is made up of 13 amino acids. Germline V gene data show CDR1 as GTSNPN and CDR2 as SVGIG (reference sequence). Trimming at V came to 4 bases and at J to 7 bases, leaving 3 bases not matched to a gene. The CDR3 nucleotides read TGTGCCTGGATTCGGGACAGGGGTGAAAAACTGTTTTTT. The encoded protein is CAWIRDRGEKLFF.

Worth noting for this clonotype: Since a much larger clone is just one base distant, this may be a read error. The chain has TRBV20-1 and TRBJ1-1; D unclear. The length of the CDR3 is 14 residues. The germline V gene has CDR1 DFQATT and CDR2 SNEGSKA (reference sequence). The CDR3 nucleotides read TGCAGTGTTACCTATCATAAGACAAACACTGAAGCTATCTTT. This translates into CSVTYHKTNTEAIF.

This chain joins TRBV7-3 and TRBJ1-1; maybe TRBD1 (5 bases). Germline loops: CDR1 SGHTA, CDR2 FQGTGA. Trimming cost V 2 bases and J 4 bases, with 14 bases left between them. The CDR3 is 15 amino acids. This CDR3 reads CASSLQGIGVTEAFF. The CDR3 nucleotides are TGTGCCAGCAGCTTACAGGGAATAGGAGTCACTGAAGCTTTCTTT.

With regard to this clonotype: The conserved final phenylalanine or tryptophan is absent from the CDR3, which likely points to a read error. This chain uses TRBV19 with TRBJ2-6; TRBD2 might be the D (5 bases). V was trimmed by 6 bases and J by 4 bases, leaving 13 bases between them. This CDR3 is built from 15 residues. Germline CDR1 is LNHDA and CDR2 is SQIVND (reference sequence). The CDR3 is CASSSPSSGANVLTY. CDR3 in DNA: TGTGCCAGTAGCAGTCCTAGCTCCGGGGCCAACGTCCTGACTTAC.

This clonotype rates as medium-sized. V usage is TRBV11-1 and J usage is TRBJ2-5; maybe TRBD2 (5 bases). CDR1 is SGHAT, CDR2 FQDESV, per germline (reference sequence). The CDR3 has 14 residues. The V and J ends lost 4 bases and 0 bases respectively, with 9 bases between them. The CDR3 sequence: CASSSGLYQETQYF. In DNA, the CDR3 is TGTGCCAGCAGCTCCGGACTGTACCAAGAGACCCAGTACTTC.

About this clonotype: The junction departs from germline at one end; a sequencing error may be responsible. The chain joins TRBV6-5 to TRBJ2-3, with D unclear. The CDR3 extends over 13 amino acids. Per germline, CDR1 MNHEY and CDR2 SVGAGI. CDR3: CASSYVVTDMQYF. The CDR3 nucleotides are TGCGCCAGCAGTTACGTGGTCACAGATATGCAGTATTTT.

Concerning this clonotype: A junction boundary mismatches the germline segment, possibly from a read error. The chain joins TRBV6-2 or TRBV6-3 to TRBJ2-1, with no clear D. CDR3 length: 11 amino acids. The germline V gene has CDR1 MNHEY and CDR2 SVGEGT. The CDR3 region has the DNA TGTGCCAGCAGTATAGGTGTTGAGCAGTTATTC. Translated: CASSIGVEQLF.

This clonotype has more than one count but fewer than ten. Without the conserved terminal phenylalanine or tryptophan, this CDR3 likely stems from a read error. The chain carries TRBV20-1 and TRBJ2-1, with D maybe TRBD2 (6 bases). The germline CDR1 and CDR2 sequences are DFQATT and SNEGSKA (reference sequence). The CDR3 contains 11 residues. CDR3 protein: CSAKAGWEQFL. The CDR3 region has the DNA TGTAGTGCTAAAGCGGGCTGGGAGCAGTTCTTA.

A note on this clonotype: A junction end diverges from the germline sequence, so it may reflect a read error. V usage is TRBV20-1 and J usage is TRBJ2-7, with TRBD1 matching 8 bases. The CDR3 sequence is 12 residues long. In germline, CDR1 is DFQATT, CDR2 SNEGSKA (reference sequence). The CDR3 nucleotides read TGTAGTGCTAGCCAGGGGGCGAAGGGGCAGTACTTC. Its translation is CSASQGAKGQYF.

On this clonotype itself: The junction does not match germline at one end; this may be a read error. The chain combines TRBV4-2 with TRBJ2-3; TRBD2 is a possible D gene (6 bases). The CDR3 sequence is 14 residues long. Germline V gene sequence: CDR1 LGHNA, CDR2 YNFKEQ. CDR3 amino acids: CASSQAGVTDTQYF. The CDR3 nucleotides are TGTGCCAGCAGCCAAGCGGGAGTCACAGATACGCAGTACTTT.

Regarding this clonotype: Likely a read error: the CDR3 ends without its conserved phenylalanine or tryptophan. No DNA is shown, since the ends of the CDR3 on it are uncertain; the CDR3 is the one TCRdb lists. The rearrangement links TRBV4-1 to TRBJ2-5; the table's D call, TRBD1, has no DNA check behind it. From its first to its last residue, the CDR3 has 13 amino acids. Germline CDR1 is MGHRA and CDR2 is YSYEKL. The CDR3: CASGQGVSETHYL.

Details on this clonotype: One end of the junction is discordant with germline, which a read error may explain. The J gene is TRBJ2-3, the V gene TRBV30; TRBD1 or TRBD2 may be the D gene (5 bases each). The germline V gene encodes CDR1 GTSNPN and CDR2 SVGIG (reference sequence). The CDR3 sequence is 14 residues long. CDR3 residues: CACQHGTDTNTQYF. In DNA form, the CDR3 reads TGTGCCTGTCAACACGGGACCGACACAAATACGCAGTATTTT.

DNA for the CDR3: TGTGCCAGCATGAGCCTAACAGGGTCCTTCGTGGATCAGCAGTTCTTC. It translates to CASMSLTGSFVDQQFF. J is TRBJ2-1 and V is TRBV6-1; D possibly corresponds to TRBD1 (6 bases). CDR3 length: 16 amino acids. With 7 bases removed from V and 11 bases from J, the gap between germline ends came to 27 bases. Germline CDR1 and CDR2: MNHNS and SASEGT.

A word on this clonotype: No conserved phenylalanine or tryptophan ends this CDR3, so it is likely a read error. The CDR3 bases are TGTGCCAGCAGGCACTGGGACAGCTCCTACGAACAGTACCTC. This encodes CASRHWDSSYEQYL. The chain joins TRBV11-1 to TRBJ2-7, with 7 bases that match TRBD1. Germline loops: CDR1 SGHAT, CDR2 FQDESV (reference sequence). The CDR3 is 14 amino acids.

Regarding this clonotype: No conserved phenylalanine or tryptophan ends this CDR3, so it is likely a read error. The limits of the CDR3 on the DNA are not certain, so only TCRdb's listed CDR3 is given. The J gene is TRBJ2-7, the V gene TRBV20-1; the DNA was not compared with TRBD2, the D call given in the table. 11 amino acids form the CDR3, both terminal residues included. Germline V gene lookup returns CDR1 DFQATT and CDR2 SNEGSKA (reference sequence). The CDR3 protein is CSARSPGEHYL.

The V call is TRBV5-4, the J call TRBJ2-7, with 13 bases matching TRBD2. Germline V lookup: CDR1 SGHNT, CDR2 YYREEE (reference sequence). The ends lost 8 bases at V and 6 bases at J; junction bases unmatched: 14. The CDR3 extends over 16 amino acids. The CDR3: CASGSGLAGVFSEQYF. As DNA, the CDR3 is TGTGCCAGTGGCTCAGGACTAGCGGGAGTGTTCAGCGAGCAGTACTTC.